Listed below are T cell receptor beta chains from one sample, sequenced in a study of preoperative IRX-2 immunotherapy in early breast cancer. The table came from immunoSEQ multiplex PCR; TCRdb's copy has only in-frame clones and leaves some out. The sample has several thousand clones; around 75% are singletons. The sample here was tumor tissue, taken after IRX-2 immunotherapy. All receptors derive from a human donor with breast cancer. Both conserved end residues are part of each CDR3. D genes are given only for firm matches. A row's size may be missing; if present it is once, few, many or a size class.

d_call,j_call,v_call,clone_size,cdr3_aa,cdr3_nt
NA,TRBJ1-2,TRBV6-8,once,CASSYFQYGYTF,TGTGCCAGCAGTTACTTCCAGTATGGCTACACCTTC
TRBD1,TRBJ2-2,TRBV9,NA,CASSVAPGGYTGELFF,TGTGCCAGCAGCGTAGCGCCAGGGGGCTATACCGGGGAGCTGTTTTTT
NA,TRBJ1-3,TRBV19,few,CASSNGQIAGNTIYF,TGTGCCAGTAGTAACGGACAGATTGCTGGAAACACCATATATTTT
NA,TRBJ1-3,TRBV29-1,few,CSVVAAFSGNTIYF,TGCAGCGTTGTGGCAGCGTTCTCTGGAAACACCATATATTTT
NA,TRBJ1-5,TRBV28,NA,CASSLADFNQPQHF,TGTGCCAGCAGTTTGGCGGATTTCAATCAGCCCCAGCATTTT
NA,TRBJ1-5,TRBV19,NA,CASSIRRAGVRGNQPQHF,TGTGCCAGTAGTATTCGCCGAGCGGGGGTTAGGGGCAATCAGCCCCAGCATTTT
TRBD1,TRBJ1-2,TRBV19,NA,CASTWDRAYGYTF,TGTGCCAGTACCTGGGACAGGGCCTATGGCTACACCTTC
NA,TRBJ1-2,TRBV11-3,NA,CASSLRVGLGGYTF,TGTGCCAGCAGCTTGAGGGTCGGGTTGGGTGGCTACACCTTC
NA,TRBJ2-7,TRBV18,NA,CASSPPSFQKEQYF,TGTGCCAGCTCACCACCGTCTTTCCAGAAGGAGCAGTACTTC
NA,TRBJ1-2,TRBV6-8,NA,CASRDRSRVLFLGYTF,TGTGCCAGCAGGGACCGATCCAGGGTTCTGTTTTTAGGCTACACCTTC
TRBD2,TRBJ2-1,TRBV11-3,NA,CASSLLTSGNNEQFF,TGTGCCAGCAGCTTGCTGACTAGCGGGAACAATGAGCAGTTCTTC
TRBD2,TRBJ2-7,TRBV11-3,NA,CASNLGRGSYEQYF,TGTGCCAGCAACCTCGGGAGGGGCTCCTACGAGCAGTACTTC
NA,TRBJ1-2,TRBV18,NA,CASSPDSALASYTF,TGTGCCAGCTCACCGGACAGCGCGTTGGCTAGCTACACCTTC
NA,TRBJ1-3,TRBV6-8,NA,CASKSTANSGNTIYF,TGTGCCAGCAAATCGACAGCTAACTCTGGAAACACCATATATTTT
NA,TRBJ2-2,TRBV29-1,NA,CSVSIAGTGELFF,TGCAGCGTTTCTATAGCTGGCACCGGGGAGCTGTTTTTT
NA,TRBJ1-1,TRBV10-2,NA,CASSEVGFVEAFF,TGCGCCAGCAGTGAGGTAGGGTTCGTTGAAGCTTTCTTT
NA,TRBJ1-2,TRBV15,NA,CAISRDPVNYGYTF,TGTGCCATCAGCAGAGACCCGGTGAACTATGGCTACACCTTC
NA,TRBJ2-1,TRBV18,NA,CASSPTGNTGNEQFF,TGTGCCAGCTCACCTACAGGGAATACTGGGAATGAGCAGTTCTTC
NA,TRBJ1-1,TRBV28,NA,CASRKTGHVEAFF,TGTGCCAGCAGGAAGACAGGTCATGTTGAAGCTTTCTTT
NA,TRBJ1-2,TRBV28,NA,CASSLTGGSYTF,TGTGCCAGCAGTCTTACCGGCGGGAGCTACACCTTC
TRBD1,TRBJ2-3,TRBV6-8,NA,CASRPRDRGFTDTQYF,TGTGCCAGCAGGCCTCGGGACAGGGGGTTTACAGATACGCAGTATTTT
TRBD1,TRBJ2-3,TRBV15,NA,CASSLGGREDTQYF,TGTGCCAGCAGCTTAGGGGGCAGGGAAGATACGCAGTATTTT
TRBD2,TRBJ2-1,TRBV11-3,few,CASSLSAGVVEQFF,TGTGCCAGCAGCTTATCAGCGGGGGTCGTGGAGCAGTTCTTC
NA,TRBJ2-6,TRBV4-1,NA,CASSQADGIGANVLTF,TGCGCCAGCAGCCAAGCGGACGGGATCGGGGCCAACGTCCTGACTTTC
NA,TRBJ2-5,TRBV23-1,once,CASREYHGGTQYF,TGCGCCAGCAGGGAGTACCACGGGGGGACCCAGTACTTC
TRBD1,TRBJ2-7,TRBV11-3,once,CASSPTGGAYEQYF,TGTGCCAGCAGCCCTACAGGGGGCGCGTACGAGCAGTACTTC
NA,TRBJ1-1,TRBV6-7,NA,CASSLYSEAFF,TGTGCCAGCAGTTTATATTCTGAAGCTTTCTTT
TRBD1,TRBJ2-7,TRBV6-8,NA,CASSVDRTYEQYF,TGTGCCAGCAGTGTGGACAGGACCTACGAGCAGTACTTC
TRBD2,TRBJ2-7,TRBV28,NA,CASSLLGAGGHEQYF,TGTGCCAGCAGTTTATTGGGAGCGGGGGGCCACGAGCAGTACTTC
NA,TRBJ1-1,TRBV6-8,NA,CASRTGLHTEAFF,TGTGCCAGCAGAACAGGGTTGCACACTGAAGCTTTCTTT
NA,TRBJ1-2,TRBV18,NA,CASSPMWASNYGYTF,TGTGCCAGCTCACCAATGTGGGCTTCAAACTATGGCTACACCTTC
NA,TRBJ1-3,TRBV6-8,NA,CASSYGAGSSGNTIYF,TGTGCCAGCAGTTACGGGGCCGGAAGCTCTGGAAACACCATATATTTT
TRBD1,TRBJ1-5,TRBV11-3,NA,CASSLRRRTGGDQPQHF,TGTGCCAGCAGCTTAAGGAGACGGACAGGGGGTGATCAGCCCCAGCATTTT
NA,TRBJ2-5,TRBV11-3,few,CASSPRGRGQETQYF,TGTGCCAGCAGCCCGAGGGGGCGGGGGCAAGAGACCCAGTACTTC
NA,TRBJ2-1,TRBV12-1,NA,CASSFRGRLRYNEQFF,TGTGCCAGCAGCTTTCGAGGGAGGCTTCGGTACAATGAGCAGTTCTTC
NA,TRBJ2-2,TRBV1,NA,CASSQEGSAGQLNTGELFF,TGCGCCAGCAGCCAAGAAGGGAGTGCGGGACAGCTGAACACCGGGGAGCTGTTTTTT
TRBD2,TRBJ2-3,TRBV6-8,NA,CASSYIAGAGDTQYF,TGTGCCAGCAGTTACATAGCGGGAGCGGGGGATACGCAGTATTTT
NA,TRBJ1-3,TRBV30,NA,CAWSRRGTGNTIYF,TGTGCCTGGAGTCGAAGGGGTACTGGAAACACCATATATTTT
NA,TRBJ1-1,TRBV6-1,NA,CASSEAPVQGTTEAFF,TGTGCCAGCAGTGAAGCGCCGGTACAGGGTACGACTGAAGCTTTCTTT